Presented here are 30 T cell receptor beta chains from one specimen sequenced in a study of blood T cell repertoires in COVID-19. Libraries were prepared by immunoSEQ multiplex PCR; TCRdb keeps only in-frame clonotypes and omits some of them. Of around 180,000 clones in the sample, roughly four fifths were seen once. The sample taken for sequencing was peripheral blood. Receptor source: a woman aged 80 or over with COVID-19, enrolled during active disease.

J is TRBJ2-5 and V is TRBV28, with 7 bases that match TRBD1. The CDR3 loop spans 14 amino acids. CDR1 and CDR2 (germline): MDHEN, SYDVKM. Unmatched junction bases numbered 5, after V lost 2 bases and J lost 5 bases. Here the CDR3 DNA reads TGTGCCAGCAGTTTAGACAGGGTGAGGGAGACCCAGTACTTC. It yields the protein CASSLDRVRETQYF. Looking up the rest from reference TRBV28 and TRBJ2-5 gives the full variable domain: DVKVTQSSRYLVKRTGEKVFLECVQDMDHENMFWYRQDPGLGLRLIYFSYDVKMKEKGDIPEGYSVSREKKERFSLILESASTNQTSMYLCASSLDRVRETQYFGPGTRLLVL.

V usage is TRBV11-2 and J usage is TRBJ1-2; TRBD1 might be the D (6 bases). This CDR3 spans 12 amino acids. The V end was cut by 5 bases, the J end by 7 bases, with 11 bases between. The germline CDR1 and CDR2 sequences are SGHAT and FQNNGV. The CDR3 DNA sequence: TGTGCCAGCAGCGTAGGGGGAGTTGGCTACACCTTC. Translating gives CASSVGGVGYTF.

This chain connects TRBV28 to TRBJ2-5; 8 positions match TRBD1. V was clipped by 4 bases and J by 4 bases; unmatched bases: 11. Germline values: CDR1 MDHEN, CDR2 SYDVKM. This CDR3 has 16 residues. The CDR3 DNA reads TGTGCCAGCAGTTGGGGGACAGGTCTCCTGGCAGAGACCCAGTACTTC. As protein: CASSWGTGLLAETQYF.

A remark on this clone: A read error may produce the germline difference seen at one junction end. V gene TRBV7-7 combines with J gene TRBJ2-5; no clear D gene. CDR3 size: 13 residues. Germline loops: CDR1 SSHAT, CDR2 FNYEAQ (reference sequence). CDR3 sequence: CASSLEDAETQYF. The CDR3 bases are TGTGCTAGCAGCTTAGAAGATGCGGAGACCCAGTACTTC.

This rearrangement joins TRBV9 to TRBJ1-4; no definite D call. CDR3 length: 15 amino acids. The V and J ends lost 4 bases and 5 bases respectively, with 15 bases between them. The germline gives CDR1 SGDLS, CDR2 YYNGEE. The CDR3 DNA reads TGTGCCAGCAGCCCGCGGTCTGCCACCAATGAAAAACTGTTTTTT. This codes for CASSPRSATNEKLFF.

The rearrangement links TRBV15 to TRBJ2-5, with 7 bases lining up with TRBD2. Trimming took 8 bases from V and 3 from J; bases not matched to a gene: 6. The CDR3 totals 13 residues. Germline V gene data show CDR1 as LNHNV and CDR2 as YYDKDF (reference sequence). CDR3 sequence: CATLVAGEETQYF. CDR3 nucleotide sequence: TGTGCCACCCTAGTTGCGGGGGAAGAGACCCAGTACTTC.

The chain recombines TRBV5-6 with TRBJ2-4; D perhaps matches TRBD2 (5 bases). The germline V gene has CDR1 SGHDT and CDR2 YYEEEE. The CDR3 has 16 amino acids. Trimming removed 0 bases from V and 0 bases from J, with 10 bases in between. The CDR3 sequence is CASSLGGSLAKNIQYF. CDR3 DNA: TGTGCCAGCAGCTTGGGAGGGTCACTAGCCAAAAACATTCAGTACTTC.

V gene TRBV19 combines with J gene TRBJ1-1; 7 bases align to TRBD1. This CDR3 spans 14 amino acids. In germline, CDR1 is LNHDA, CDR2 SQIVND (reference sequence). The V segment lost 6 bases and the J segment 4 bases; nucleotides outside the gene matches: 8. The CDR3 protein is CASRRNRDSTEAFF. Here the CDR3 DNA reads TGTGCCAGTAGAAGGAACCGGGACAGCACTGAAGCTTTCTTT.

This sequence joins TRBV6-2 or TRBV6-3 and TRBJ2-5; the match to TRBD2 covers 9 bases. The V segment lost 5 bases and the J segment 1 base; nucleotides outside the gene matches: 2. In germline, CDR1 is MNHEY, CDR2 SVGEGT. The CDR3 covers 14 residues. The CDR3 spells CASSRLAVQETQYF. CDR3 bases: TGTGCCAGCAGTCGACTAGCGGTCCAAGAGACCCAGTACTTC.

The rearrangement links TRBV5-1 to TRBJ2-7, with 10 positions matching TRBD2. Unmatched junction bases numbered 7, after V lost 4 bases and J lost 0 bases. This CDR3 is 16 amino acids long. Looked up from germline, CDR1 is SGHRS and CDR2 is YFSETQ. The CDR3 sequence is CASSPTSGFSSYEQYF. The CDR3 DNA reads as TGCGCCAGCAGCCCGACTAGCGGGTTTAGCTCCTACGAGCAGTACTTC.

The rearrangement joins TRBV6-2 or TRBV6-3 to TRBJ2-3; 8 nucleotides align to TRBD2. Looked up from germline, CDR1 is MNHEY and CDR2 is SVGEGT. V lost 4 bases and J lost 2; bases outside the gene matches: 14. The CDR3 extends over 18 amino acids. CDR3 nucleotide sequence: TGTGCCAGCAGTTTTTTTGGTTCACTAGCGGAATTCACAGATACGCAGTATTTT. Translation gives CASSFFGSLAEFTDTQYF.

Note on this clone: In this CDR3 the conserved last residue, phenylalanine or tryptophan, is missing, so a read error is likely. No DNA is shown, since the ends of the CDR3 on it are uncertain; the CDR3 is the one TCRdb lists. V usage is TRBV7-8 and J usage is TRBJ1-1. CDR1 and CDR2 from the germline V gene are SGHVS and FQNEAQ. 14 amino acids form the CDR3, both terminal residues included. CDR3 sequence: CASSLVGLQRSISV.

The chain combines TRBV29-1 with TRBJ2-7; 7 bases are a match to TRBD1. Looked up from germline, CDR1 is SQVTM and CDR2 is ANQGSEA. J gave up 7 bases and V 7 bases, and 13 bases lay outside the gene matches. The CDR3 sequence is 13 residues long. The CDR3: CSGGTAGTGEQYF. The CDR3 nucleotides are TGCAGCGGTGGGACAGCCGGCACGGGAGAGCAGTACTTC.

This rearrangement joins TRBV28 to TRBJ2-7; the D gene is possibly TRBD1 (6 bases). V was pared by 6 bases and J by 2 bases, with 17 bases between. CDR1 is MDHEN, CDR2 SYDVKM, per germline. The CDR3 runs 15 residues. Here the CDR3 DNA reads TGTGCCAGCAGCTCTACGACACGGACAGCCTACGAGCAGTACTTC. It specifies CASSSTTRTAYEQYF.

This clone was observed once. The chain has TRBV5-6 and TRBJ1-2, with 8 nucleotides matching TRBD1. V lost 4 bases and J lost 6; bases outside the gene matches: 11. The CDR3 contains 15 residues. Germline lookup yields CDR1 SGHDT and CDR2 YYEEEE. CDR3 region: CASSIWDRRGNGYTF. The CDR3 bases are TGTGCCAGCAGCATTTGGGACAGGAGGGGCAATGGCTACACCTTC.

CDR3 residues: CASSIKAGGWADTQYF. Here the CDR3 DNA reads TGTGCCAGTAGTATAAAAGCGGGGGGGTGGGCAGATACGCAGTATTTT. The chain combines TRBV19 with TRBJ2-3; 10 bases agree with TRBD2. V trimming: 2 bases; J trimming: 4 bases; junction bases outside the gene matches: 6. The CDR3 has 16 amino acids. CDR1 and CDR2 from the germline V gene are LNHDA and SQIVND (reference sequence).

The chain uses TRBV3-1 (or the pseudogene TRBV3-2) and TRBJ2-3; 7 nucleotides agree with TRBD2. CDR1 and CDR2 from the germline V gene are LGHDT and YNNKEL (reference sequence). The CDR3 runs 19 residues. Losses at the gene ends were 1 base for V and 2 bases for J; bases not matched to a gene: 15. CDR3: CASSQGVTSGLADTDTQYF. As DNA, the CDR3 is TGTGCCAGCAGCCAAGGTGTAACCAGTGGGCTAGCGGACACAGATACGCAGTATTTT.

The chain couples TRBV11-2 to TRBJ1-2; 10 nucleotides line up with TRBD1. Per germline, CDR1 SGHAT and CDR2 FQNNGV. Trimming cost V 4 bases and J 8 bases; bases outside gene matches: 4. This CDR3 region has 13 residues. The CDR3 protein is CASSSDRGLGYTF. In DNA, the CDR3 is TGTGCCAGCAGCTCAGACAGGGGGCTCGGCTACACCTTC.

V is TRBV6-5 and J is TRBJ1-1; D unresolved. This CDR3 comprises 15 residues. The germline V gene has CDR1 MNHEY and CDR2 SVGAGI. V gave up 0 bases and J gave up 5 bases, with 13 bases separating them. The CDR3 bases are TGTGCCAGCAGTTACTCGAGAGCGGTGGAAACTGAAGCTTTCTTT. Translating gives CASSYSRAVETEAFF.

This clone occurred once. The chain recombines TRBV13 with TRBJ2-1; the D gene is possibly TRBD2 (6 bases). The CDR3 is 15 residues long. Germline CDR1 reads PRHDT; CDR2 reads FYEKMQ (reference sequence). V dropped 9 bases and J dropped 1 base, with 16 bases sitting between them. CDR3 nucleotide sequence: TGTGCCAGTCTGGACGGGCGGGGTTCCTACAATGAGCAGTTCTTC. Amino acid sequence: CASLDGRGSYNEQFF. Full variable domain (rest looked up from reference TRBV13 and TRBJ2-1): AAGVIQSPRHLIKEKRETATLKCYPIPRHDTVYWYQQGPGQDPQFLISFYEKMQSDKGSIPDRFSAQQFSDYHSELNMSSLELGDSALYFCASLDGRGSYNEQFFGPGTRLTVL.

A note on this clone: Relative to the germline gene, one junction end is altered; a read error may explain this. The J gene is TRBJ2-5, the V gene TRBV5-4, with 8 bases identical to TRBD1. The CDR3 has 18 amino acids. Germline assignment: CDR1 SGHNT and CDR2 YYREEE (reference sequence). The CDR3 is CASRSFRGPGDLGEIQYF. The CDR3 nucleotides are TGTGCCAGCAGGTCATTCAGGGGGCCCGGGGATCTAGGGGAGATCCAGTACTTC.

The chain links TRBV27 to TRBJ2-6; tentatively, D is TRBD1 (5 bases). The CDR3 has 18 residues. The germline CDR1 and CDR2 sequences are MNHEY and SMNVEV (reference sequence). Trimming left V 5 bases short and J 1 base short, with 18 bases between. CDR3 in amino acids: CASSNRFSVVSGANVLTF. In DNA, the CDR3 is TGTGCCAGCAGTAACAGGTTTTCTGTGGTATCTGGGGCCAACGTCCTGACTTTC.

The V call is TRBV5-4, the J call TRBJ2-1; 8 bases are a match to TRBD2. The CDR3 is 18 residues long. Germline CDR1 SGHNT, CDR2 YYREEE (reference sequence). Trimming cost V 2 bases and J 0 bases; bases outside gene matches: 10. The DNA of the CDR3 is TGTGCCAGCAGCTTAGAGTCAGGAAGCGGGAGCTCCTACAATGAGCAGTTCTTC. It is translated as CASSLESGSGSSYNEQFF.

V and J are TRBV7-2 and TRBJ2-7; 7 positions match TRBD1. The V gene end was trimmed by 3 bases and the J gene end by 2 bases; junction bases not matched to a gene: 4. The CDR3 extends over 14 amino acids. Germline CDR1 SGHTA, CDR2 FQGNSA. The CDR3 spells CASSFTTGAYEQYF. CDR3 nucleotide sequence: TGTGCCAGCAGCTTCACAACAGGGGCCTACGAGCAGTACTTC.

The V gene is TRBV7-8, the J gene TRBJ1-1, with 9 bases aligning to TRBD1. The length of the CDR3 is 17 residues. Germline loops: CDR1 SGHVS, CDR2 FQNEAQ. J lost 1 base, V lost 5 bases, and 11 bases had no gene match. The CDR3 reads CASSQVPGQGWNTEAFF. The CDR3 DNA follows: TGTGCCAGCAGCCAAGTCCCGGGACAGGGCTGGAACACTGAAGCTTTCTTT.

The V call is TRBV4-2, the J call TRBJ2-5; 13 bases fit TRBD2. The CDR3 is made up of 15 amino acids. CDR1 LGHNA and CDR2 YNFKEQ come from the germline V gene. Trimming cost V 5 bases and J 3 bases; bases outside gene matches: 3. The CDR3 spells CASSSGLAGEETQYF. The CDR3 bases are TGTGCCAGCAGCTCAGGACTAGCGGGGGAAGAGACCCAGTACTTC.

This clone was seen just once. This sequence joins TRBV9 and TRBJ2-5; 8 bases match TRBD2. Germline V CDR1 and CDR2: SGDLS, YYNGEE. V trimming: 4 bases; J trimming: 4 bases; junction bases outside the gene matches: 6. CDR3 size: 14 residues. CDR3 DNA sequence: TGTGCCAGCAGCTGGGCGGGGGGAGGAGAGACCCAGTACTTC. This sequence encodes CASSWAGGGETQYF.

The chain links TRBV19 to TRBJ1-6; weak D call: TRBD1 (6 bases). This CDR3 spans 15 amino acids. Germline V lookup: CDR1 LNHDA, CDR2 SQIVND (reference sequence). Trimming took 0 bases from V and 6 from J, leaving 9 bases between them. The CDR3 DNA reads as TGTGCCAGTAGTATAGACAGGGGCAGTAATTCACCCCTCCACTTT. Its protein product is CASSIDRGSNSPLHF.

The J gene is TRBJ1-2, the V gene TRBV7-2, with 9 bases aligning to TRBD1. The CDR3 runs to 13 residues. Germline-derived CDR1 and CDR2 are SGHTA and FQGNSA. The junction had 6 bases not matched to a gene; V was cut back by 5 bases and J by 8 bases. The CDR3, as DNA: TGTGCCAGCAGCCCCAGACAGGGGGAAGGCTACACCTTC. As protein: CASSPRQGEGYTF.

This clone was recorded a few times. The chain combines TRBV18 with TRBJ2-7; 9 nucleotides match TRBD2. Germline V CDR1 and CDR2: KGHSH, LQKENI. V trimming: 4 bases; J trimming: 3 bases; junction bases outside the gene matches: 7. This CDR3 has 15 residues. CDR3 nucleotides: TGTGCCAGCTCACGCGGGACTAGCCGATACTACGAGCAGTACTTC. It codes for CASSRGTSRYYEQYF.